The present T cell receptor (beta chain) was sequenced within a study of identical twins. TCRdb used MiXCR to reprocess the 5' RACE reads, holding one entry per CDR3 protein. The data contain 450,000 to 650,000 distinct CDR3 sequences, around a tenth of them singletons. Losses at the gene ends were 4 bases for V and 10 bases for J; bases not matched to a gene: 7. This CDR3 has 13 amino acids. Germline V gene data show CDR1 as MNHEY and CDR2 as SMNVEV (reference sequence). The same specimen was also included in a second study, on yellow fever vaccine responses in identical twins.

This TCR was recovered from a young woman in good health. The sample taken for sequencing was PBMCs. This chain links TRBV27 with TRBJ2-1; 7 bases line up with TRBD1. The CDR3 spells CASSSRDSGEQFF. The CDR3 region has the DNA TGTGCCAGCAGTTCCCGGGACAGCGGAGAGCAGTTCTTC.